These 21 T cell receptor beta chains were sequenced from one sample in a study of T cells after yellow fever vaccination. TCRdb re-called the 5' RACE reads through MiXCR, storing one row per CDR3 protein. The repertoire holds about 75,000 distinct CDR3 sequences, with about 7.3% as singletons. The sequencing used CD8+ T cells sorted from PBMCs, collected 10 to 11 days after the first yellow fever vaccination. The receptors shown here come from a man aged 18 to 29 who received the YFV17D yellow fever vaccine.

This clonotype was counted ten times or more. The V gene is TRBV2, the J gene TRBJ2-3; tentatively, D is TRBD2 (6 bases). This CDR3 is built from 15 residues. Trimming cost V 5 bases and J 6 bases, with 18 bases left between them. Germline-derived CDR1 and CDR2 are SNHLY and FYNNEI. DNA for the CDR3: TGTGCCAGCAGTCTCCGGGACTCCTACATTGATACGCAGTATTTT. This translates into CASSLRDSYIDTQYF.

With respect to this clonotype: A much larger clone is a single base away; this may be a read error. The genes are TRBV4-1 and TRBJ1-1; D call uncertain. The CDR3 runs to 15 residues. The V gene's germline CDR1 is MGHRA and CDR2 YSYEKL. Trimming took off 3 bases at V and 0 bases at J, with 11 bases between the two ends. The CDR3 is CASSQRPIVNTEAFF. The CDR3 coding sequence is TGCGCCAGCAGCCAGCGACCGATCGTGAACACTGAAGCTTTCTTT.

By sample fraction, this clonotype is large. The chain joins TRBV12-3 or TRBV12-4 to TRBJ2-2; D perhaps matches TRBD1 (5 bases). Trimming shortened V by 6 bases and J by 5 bases, and 7 bases separated the two germline ends. This CDR3 is 12 amino acids long. DNA for the CDR3: TGTGCCAGCAGCCAGGGAACCGGGGAGCTGTTTTTT. This translates into CASSQGTGELFF.

This clonotype was observed many times. The rearrangement links TRBV4-1 to TRBJ2-5; 8 nucleotides line up with TRBD2. The germline V gene has CDR1 MGHRA and CDR2 YSYEKL. V shed 0 bases and J 4 bases; nucleotides not matched to a gene: 10. The CDR3 is 17 residues long. The CDR3 sequence is CASSQEERGYHGETQYF. CDR3 DNA: TGCGCCAGCAGCCAAGAGGAGCGGGGGTACCACGGAGAGACCCAGTACTTC.

This clonotype was seen at least ten times. The CDR3 here is CATSRDLGDEQYF. The CDR3 nucleotides are TGTGCCACCAGCAGAGATCTCGGGGACGAGCAGTACTTC. This chain uses TRBV15 with TRBJ2-7; D perhaps matches TRBD2 (5 bases). The V end lost 0 bases, the J end lost 5 bases, and 8 bases lay between the germline ends. Germline V gene sequence: CDR1 LNHNV, CDR2 YYDKDF (reference sequence). The CDR3 runs to 13 residues. Variable domain in full (rest from reference TRBV15 and TRBJ2-7): DAMVIQNPRYQVTQFGKPVTLSCSQTLNHNVMYWYQQKSSQAPKLLFHYYDKDFNNEADTPDNFQSRRPNTSFCFLDIRSPGLGDTAMYLCATSRDLGDEQYFGPGTRLTVT.

This clonotype was seen only a few times. This rearrangement joins TRBV6-2 or TRBV6-3 to TRBJ1-1; D uncertain. The ends were cut back, 8 bases at V and 3 bases at J, with 13 bases in the middle. The CDR3 sequence is 13 residues long. CDR1 is MNHEY and CDR2 is SVGEGT in the germline V gene. The CDR3: CASSSRPHTEAFF. The CDR3 DNA is TGTGCCAGCTCTTCCAGGCCTCACACTGAAGCTTTCTTT.

V gene TRBV7-9 combines with J gene TRBJ2-3; 10 bases fit TRBD2. Germline V gives CDR1 SEHNR, CDR2 FQNEAQ (reference sequence). The CDR3 runs to 17 residues. The V segment lost 4 bases and the J segment 2 bases; nucleotides outside the gene matches: 9. CDR3 nucleotides: TGTGCCAGCAGCTCCCAAGGACTAGCGGCGTTCACAGATACGCAGTATTTT. Amino acids: CASSSQGLAAFTDTQYF.

At least ten counts were recorded for this clonotype. This sequence joins TRBV24-1 and TRBJ2-5; D may be TRBD1 (5 bases). This CDR3 spans 15 amino acids. V shed 3 bases and J shed 3 bases, with 13 bases lying between them. The V gene's germline CDR1 is KGHDR and CDR2 SFDVKD. The CDR3 sequence: CATSDPYPGKETQYF. The CDR3 DNA reads TGTGCCACCAGTGATCCCTACCCAGGGAAAGAGACCCAGTACTTC.

This clonotype has ten or more counts. The V gene is TRBV4-1, the J gene TRBJ2-7; no firm D call. The CDR3 loop spans 15 amino acids. Trimming removed 0 bases at V and 3 bases at J, with 12 bases between. Germline V gene sequence: CDR1 MGHRA, CDR2 YSYEKL. Written as DNA, the CDR3 is TGCGCCAGCAGCCAAGAACCTCCAAGCAACTACGAGCAGTACTTC. Translated, it gives CASSQEPPSNYEQYF.

This clonotype was seen repeatedly, ten times or more. The chain joins TRBV2 to TRBJ2-1; 9 bases are a match to TRBD1. Germline loops: CDR1 SNHLY, CDR2 FYNNEI. This CDR3 region has 15 residues. Unmatched junction bases numbered 9, after V lost 5 bases and J lost 7 bases. The CDR3 here is CASSPRDRARNEQFF. CDR3 sequence (DNA): TGTGCCAGCAGTCCCCGGGACAGGGCGCGGAATGAGCAGTTCTTC. The whole variable domain, filled in from reference TRBV2 and TRBJ2-1, reads EPEVTQTPSHQVTQMGQEVILRCVPISNHLYFYWYRQILGQKVEFLVSFYNNEISEKSEIFDDQFSVERPDGSNFTLKIRSTKLEDSAMYFCASSPRDRARNEQFFGPGTRLTVL.

This clonotype was observed at least ten times. The genes are TRBV7-9 and TRBJ2-3, with no clear D. The V gene lost 6 bases and the J gene lost 0 bases, with 10 bases spanning the gap. The germline CDR1 and CDR2 sequences are SEHNR and FQNEAQ (reference sequence). CDR3 length: 14 residues. Here the CDR3 DNA reads TGTGCCAGCAGATCAACCACAAGCACAGATACGCAGTATTTT. Translation: CASRSTTSTDTQYF.

This clonotype was counted ten times or more. The chain couples TRBV6-6 to TRBJ2-2; no firm D call. V lost 5 bases and J lost 8, with 9 bases in between. The CDR3 consists of 12 residues. CDR1 and CDR2 (germline): MNHNY, SVGAGI (reference sequence). The CDR3: CASSVNPGELFF. DNA for the CDR3: TGTGCCAGCAGTGTTAACCCGGGGGAGCTGTTTTTT.

The V call is TRBV11-2, the J call TRBJ1-2; unclear D gene. CDR1 and CDR2 (germline): SGHAT, FQNNGV. Trimming took 4 bases from V and 3 from J, leaving 12 bases between them. The CDR3 covers 14 residues. In nucleotides, the CDR3 is TGTGCCAGCAGCTCCCGGGAACATGACTATGGCTACACCTTC. It encodes CASSSREHDYGYTF.

This clonotype was observed many times. The genes are TRBV4-2 and TRBJ1-2, with 11 bases fitting TRBD1. The CDR3 spans 14 residues. With 4 bases clipped from V and 6 bases from J, the junction kept 4 bases outside the gene matches. Germline-derived CDR1 and CDR2 are LGHNA and YNFKEQ. The CDR3 coding sequence is TGTGCCAGCAGCCCCGGACAGGGGGCCAATGGCTACACCTTC. Its protein is CASSPGQGANGYTF.

There are a few counts of this clonotype. This sequence joins TRBV6-2 or TRBV6-3 and TRBJ1-1, with a tentative D call TRBD1 (5 bases). There are 12 residues in the CDR3. The germline V gene has CDR1 MNHEY and CDR2 SVGEGT. Trimming left V 8 bases short and J 1 base short, with 8 bases between. The CDR3 region has the DNA TGTGCCAGCGGCAGGGCGAACACTGAAGCTTTCTTT. Amino acid sequence: CASGRANTEAFF.

This clonotype has at least ten counts. The chain is built from TRBV9 and TRBJ2-6; TRBD1 matches at 7 bases. The CDR3 extends over 16 amino acids. V was clipped by 0 bases and J by 2 bases; unmatched bases: 2. Germline CDR1 is SGDLS and CDR2 is YYNGEE. For the CDR3, the DNA is TGTGCCAGCAGCGTAGCTCAGGGGGCTGGGGCCAACGTCCTGACTTTC. Protein sequence: CASSVAQGAGANVLTF.

This clonotype showed up many times. This chain connects TRBV4-1 to TRBJ1-2; 8 bases agree with TRBD1. The germline V gene has CDR1 MGHRA and CDR2 YSYEKL. This CDR3 has 17 residues. J was trimmed by 6 bases and V by 0 bases; bases with no gene match: 12. The CDR3 DNA follows: TGCGCCAGCAGCCAAGAGACAGGGGCCCCGTCAAAGGATGGCTACACCTTC. It codes for CASSQETGAPSKDGYTF.

The V gene is TRBV5-1, the J gene TRBJ2-1; D possibly corresponds to TRBD2 (6 bases). Germline CDR1 SGHRS, CDR2 YFSETQ. Between the trimmed V and J ends, which lost 2 bases and 4 bases, there was a span of 13 bases. This CDR3 is built from 15 residues. The CDR3 spells CASSLAGRRYNEQFF. CDR3 bases: TGCGCCAGCAGCTTAGCGGGCCGGCGGTACAATGAGCAGTTCTTC.

This clonotype was detected many times. In DNA form, the CDR3 reads TGTGCCAGCAGCTTAGTGGTGACAGGGGGCACAGATACGCAGTATTTT. Translated: CASSLVVTGGTDTQYF. The chain recombines TRBV7-2 with TRBJ2-3, with 8 bases lining up with TRBD1. Germline V lookup: CDR1 SGHTA, CDR2 FQGNSA. The ends lost 1 base at V and 1 base at J; junction bases unmatched: 4. This CDR3 has 16 residues. Filled out from reference TRBV7-2 and TRBJ2-3, the complete variable domain reads GAGVSQSPSNKVTEKGKDVELRCDPISGHTALYWYRQSLGQGLEFLIYFQGNSAPDKSGLPSDRFSAERTGGSVSTLTIQRTQQEDSAVYLCASSLVVTGGTDTQYFGPGTRLTVL.

As for this clonotype: A much larger clone differs from this one at a single base, so this may be a read error. The chain uses TRBV13 and TRBJ1-1; the D is unclear. The V gene lost 3 bases and the J gene lost 1 base, with 6 bases spanning the gap. Looked up from germline, CDR1 is PRHDT and CDR2 is FYEKMQ (reference sequence). The CDR3 extends over 13 amino acids. The CDR3 sequence: CASSFGKNTEAFF. DNA for the CDR3: TGTGCCAGCAGCTTCGGGAAGAACACTGAAGCTTTCTTT. Full variable domain (remainder filled in from reference TRBV13 and TRBJ1-1): AAGVIQSPRHLIKEKRETATLKCYPIPRHDTVYWYQQGPGQDPQFLISFYEKMQSDKGSIPDRFSAQQFSDYHSELNMSSLELGDSALYFCASSFGKNTEAFFGQGTRLTVV.

The table lists this clonotype with many counts. The rearrangement joins TRBV6-5 to TRBJ1-5; TRBD1 might be the D (5 bases). The CDR3 spans 14 residues. V was shortened by 7 bases and J by 7 bases, with 17 bases between the two germline ends. CDR1 is MNHEY and CDR2 is SVGAGI in the germline V gene. CDR3 DNA sequence: TGTGCCAGCACCCCTTACCAGGGCGGACAGCCCCAGCATTTT. This encodes CASTPYQGGQPQHF.